The rows below give T cell receptor beta chains drawn from one sample of a study of PD-1 blockade in classical Hodgkin lymphoma. Clones were read by immunoSEQ multiplex PCR, and TCRdb kept only the in-frame ones, dropping some. The sample consists of 20,000 to 25,000 clones, about 80% of them appearing once. The sample here was peripheral blood mononuclear cells (PBMCs), taken before the second cycle of nivolumab. The receptors were sampled from a human donor with classical Hodgkin lymphoma. The CDR3 runs from the conserved cysteine through the conserved F or W. A D gene is named only where the DNA matches it firmly. Not every row has a clone size; where given, it reads once, few, many or a size class.

cdr3_aa: CASSPWEHNEQFF
cdr3_nt: TGTGCCAGCAGCCCCTGGGAACACAATGAGCAGTTCTTC
d_call: .
clone_size: .
v_call: TRBV27
j_call: TRBJ2-1

cdr3_aa: CASSVDRADTEAFF
cdr3_nt: TGTGCCAGCAGCGTGGACAGGGCGGACACTGAAGCTTTCTTT
d_call: TRBD1
clone_size: .
v_call: TRBV2
j_call: TRBJ1-1

cdr3_aa: CASSIAGTGANVLTF
cdr3_nt: TGTGCCAGCAGCATCGCGGGTACTGGGGCCAACGTCCTGACTTTC
d_call: .
clone_size: .
v_call: TRBV9
j_call: TRBJ2-6

cdr3_aa: CATSRDSRGDQPQHF
cdr3_nt: TGTGCCACCAGCAGAGATTCAAGAGGAGATCAGCCCCAGCATTTT
d_call: .
clone_size: .
v_call: TRBV15
j_call: TRBJ1-5

cdr3_aa: CSVEEGQPYEQYF
cdr3_nt: TGCAGCGTTGAAGAGGGACAGCCCTACGAGCAGTACTTC
d_call: TRBD1
clone_size: .
v_call: TRBV29-1
j_call: TRBJ2-7

cdr3_aa: CASSLGDRGRETQYF
cdr3_nt: TGTGCCAGCAGTTTGGGAGACAGGGGGCGAGAGACCCAGTACTTC
d_call: TRBD1
clone_size: .
v_call: TRBV27
j_call: TRBJ2-5

cdr3_aa: CASSQTGGKVEAFF
cdr3_nt: TGTGCCAGTAGTCAAACAGGGGGCAAGGTTGAAGCTTTCTTT
d_call: TRBD1
clone_size: .
v_call: TRBV19
j_call: TRBJ1-1

cdr3_aa: CASSKTRTATYEQYF
cdr3_nt: TGTGCCAGTAGTAAAACCCGGACAGCGACTTACGAGCAGTACTTC
d_call: .
clone_size: .
v_call: TRBV19
j_call: TRBJ2-7

cdr3_aa: CASREADYEQYF
cdr3_nt: TGTGCCAGCAGGGAGGCGGACTACGAGCAGTACTTC
d_call: .
clone_size: few
v_call: TRBV6-6
j_call: TRBJ2-7

cdr3_aa: CASSEDWGVPYGYTF
cdr3_nt: TGTGCCAGCAGTGAAGATTGGGGGGTACCCTATGGCTACACCTTC
d_call: .
clone_size: .
v_call: TRBV2
j_call: TRBJ1-2

cdr3_aa: CASSLGTSAAPLHF
cdr3_nt: TGTGCCAGCAGCTTAGGGACCAGCGCGGCACCCCTCCACTTT
d_call: .
clone_size: .
v_call: TRBV7-9
j_call: TRBJ1-6

cdr3_aa: CATSGTDNSPLHF
cdr3_nt: TGTGCCACCAGCGGGACAGATAATTCACCCCTCCACTTT
d_call: TRBD1
clone_size: .
v_call: TRBV15
j_call: TRBJ1-6

cdr3_aa: CASSSYSVSSYEQYF
cdr3_nt: TGTGCCAGCAGCTCCTACAGTGTGAGCTCCTACGAGCAGTACTTC
d_call: .
clone_size: .
v_call: TRBV7-8
j_call: TRBJ2-7

cdr3_aa: CASSYDEGALWEYF
cdr3_nt: TGTGCCAGCAGTTATGATGAAGGGGCCCTTTGGGAGTACTTC
d_call: .
clone_size: .
v_call: TRBV6-5
j_call: TRBJ2-7

cdr3_aa: CASSRWTGASYEQYF
cdr3_nt: TGTGCCAGTAGTAGATGGACAGGGGCTTCCTACGAGCAGTACTTC
d_call: TRBD1
clone_size: few
v_call: TRBV19
j_call: TRBJ2-7

cdr3_aa: CASTKGANVLTF
cdr3_nt: TGTGCCAGTACTAAAGGGGCCAACGTCCTGACTTTC
d_call: .
clone_size: .
v_call: TRBV19
j_call: TRBJ2-6

cdr3_aa: CASSVLGGAGSYNEQFF
cdr3_nt: TGTGCCAGCAGCGTCCTGGGAGGGGCGGGGTCCTACAATGAGCAGTTCTTC
d_call: TRBD2
clone_size: .
v_call: TRBV9
j_call: TRBJ2-1

cdr3_aa: CASSRGVRDSQETQYF
cdr3_nt: TGTGCCAGCAGCAGAGGAGTCCGGGACAGCCAAGAGACCCAGTACTTC
d_call: TRBD1
clone_size: .
v_call: TRBV14
j_call: TRBJ2-5

cdr3_aa: CASKLAGRRTDTQYF
cdr3_nt: TGTGCCAGCAAACTAGCGGGGCGTCGCACAGATACGCAGTATTTT
d_call: TRBD2
clone_size: medium-sized
v_call: TRBV5-4
j_call: TRBJ2-3